Below are 2 T cell receptor beta chains sequenced from a single sample in a study of cytomegalovirus exposure and HLA in healthy donors (dated by TCRdb to 2017 to 2019). Library preparation employed the immunoSEQ multiplex PCR assay. For the multiplex PCR, a mixture combining 60 forward primers for TCR Vbeta segments and 13 reverse primers for TCR Jbeta segments was used. TCRdb limited this immuneACCESS table to in-frame rearrangements with V and J called. A share of clones is missing; checked studies link under half to unresolved V genes, and the rest is unexplained. The sample has about 82,000 clones on record, over 70% of them singletons. The ten largest account for 5.5% of the sample. Sequenced: PBMCs. Receptors originate from a male donor in good health and CMV-seropositive.

The rearrangement joins TRBV11-3 to TRBJ2-7, with TRBD2 identical over 10 bases. The V gene's germline CDR1 is SGHNT and CDR2 YENEEA. Unmatched junction bases numbered 5, after V lost 1 base and J lost 5 bases. The CDR3 loop spans 15 amino acids. Written as DNA, the CDR3 is TGTGCCAGCAGCTTAGGGGGACTAGCGTCCCACGAGCAGTACTTC. This sequence encodes CASSLGGLASHEQYF. Complete variable domain (other parts from reference TRBV11-3 and TRBJ2-7): EAGVVQSPRYKIIEKKQPVAFWCNPISGHNTLYWYLQNLGQGPELLIRYENEEAVDDSQLPKDRFSAERLKGVDSTLKIQPAELGDSAVYLCASSLGGLASHEQYFGPGTRLTVT.

J is TRBJ1-1 and V is TRBV5-4; 7 bases line up with TRBD1. CDR1 SGHNT and CDR2 YYREEE come from the germline V gene (reference sequence). Trimming took 4 bases from V and 4 from J; bases not matched to a gene: 7. CDR3 length: 14 amino acids. CDR3 DNA: TGTGCCAGCAGCCCATCGACAGGGCTCACTGAAGCTTTCTTT. Protein sequence: CASSPSTGLTEAFF.